These 22 T cell receptor beta chains share one sample of origin, sequenced in a study of post-analysis software for immune sequencing data. Study-wide findings and caveats: Patients used a few TRBV segments, including TRBV5-6, TRBV5-1 and TRBV20-1, more often than controls.

These TCRs are of unknown antigen specificity. Unique molecular identifiers featured in each of the TCR beta cDNA libraries. TCRdb reprocessed the PCR reads via MiXCR and lists one record per CDR3 protein. The sample yields roughly 540,000 distinct CDR3 sequences, less than 40% seen once. The sequencing input was blood. These receptors all stem from a girl under 18 with multiple sclerosis.

This clonotype was observed a handful of times. V and J are TRBV5-1 and TRBJ2-1, with D unresolved. Germline V gene lookup returns CDR1 SGHRS and CDR2 YFSETQ. V shed 2 bases and J shed 8 bases, with 5 bases lying between them. This CDR3 is built from 11 residues. CDR3 region: CASSFKDEQFF. The CDR3 coding sequence is TGCGCCAGCAGCTTCAAGGATGAGCAGTTCTTC.

V usage is TRBV5-1 and J usage is TRBJ2-7, with TRBD2 matching 11 bases. CDR1 and CDR2 (germline): SGHRS, YFSETQ. The CDR3 spans 14 residues. The junction had 2 bases not matched to a gene; V was cut back by 3 bases and J by 3 bases. CDR3 nucleotides: TGCGCCAGCAGCTCGACTAGCGGGGACTACGAGCAGTACTTC. Protein: CASSSTSGDYEQYF.

This rearrangement joins TRBV28 to TRBJ2-3; the D gene is possibly TRBD2 (6 bases). Per germline, CDR1 MDHEN and CDR2 SYDVKM. The CDR3 loop spans 13 amino acids. With 5 bases removed from V and 11 bases from J, the gap between germline ends came to 17 bases. CDR3 loop: CASSVRDWIRQYF. Written as DNA, the CDR3 is TGTGCCAGCAGTGTCCGGGACTGGATAAGGCAGTATTTT.

This chain uses TRBV7-9 with TRBJ2-4, with 7 positions matching TRBD1. The CDR3 is 16 amino acids. The germline CDR1 and CDR2 sequences are SEHNR and FQNEAQ (reference sequence). V was clipped by 5 bases and J by 1 base; unmatched bases: 8. The DNA for the CDR3 is TGTGCCAGCAGCCAAGACAGGGTCCTCGCCAAAAACATTCAGTACTTC. Residues: CASSQDRVLAKNIQYF.

On this clonotype: A read error may explain this, as a much larger clone is one base away. V gene TRBV4-2 combines with J gene TRBJ1-2, with D tentatively TRBD1 (5 bases). The CDR3 runs to 15 residues. CDR1 is LGHNA and CDR2 is YNFKEQ in the germline V gene. CDR3 region: CAGSQTAGTNYGYTF. CDR3 in DNA: TGTGCCGGCAGCCAAACAGCCGGGACGAACTATGGCTACACCTTC.

This sequence joins TRBV20-1 and TRBJ2-5; 10 positions match TRBD2. The J segment lost 4 bases and the V segment lost 5 bases, leaving 16 bases of the junction unmatched. Germline lookup yields CDR1 DFQATT and CDR2 SNEGSKA (reference sequence). CDR3 size: 17 residues. The CDR3 nucleotides are TGCAGTGCTGGGCACCGGCTAGCGGGGGAGGTTGGAGAGACCCAGTACTTC. Translated: CSAGHRLAGEVGETQYF.

This clonotype appeared a few times. The rearrangement joins TRBV12-3 or TRBV12-4 to TRBJ1-2; D gene ambiguous. The CDR3 loop spans 11 amino acids. V lost 5 bases and J lost 8, with 9 bases in between. Written as DNA, the CDR3 is TGTGCCAGCAGTCCCATCGGGGGCTACACCTTC. The encoded protein is CASSPIGGYTF.

The V call is TRBV5-1, the J call TRBJ2-1; no reliable D call. The V end was cut by 0 bases, the J end by 2 bases, with 6 bases between. The CDR3 has 14 amino acids. The V gene's germline CDR1 is SGHRS and CDR2 YFSETQ. The CDR3 region is CASSLAAPYNEQFF. As DNA, the CDR3 is TGCGCCAGCAGCTTGGCCGCCCCCTACAATGAGCAGTTCTTC.

This clonotype was recorded a few times. The V and J genes are TRBV5-7 and TRBJ2-3; 8 bases match TRBD2. TRBV5-7 is known as an ORF, though its function is uncertain. V was pared by 0 bases and J by 7 bases, with 4 bases of the junction left unmatched. This CDR3 region has 14 residues. The CDR3 here is CASSLGTSHNTQYF. The CDR3 nucleotides read TGTGCCAGCAGCTTGGGGACTAGCCACAATACGCAGTATTTT.

This chain connects TRBV11-2 to TRBJ2-1, with 7 nucleotides matching TRBD2. In germline, CDR1 is SGHAT, CDR2 FQNNGV. V lost 2 bases and J lost 2; bases outside the gene matches: 18. The CDR3 is 20 amino acids. CDR3 DNA: TGTGCCAGCAGCTTAAAGGCGGGGGTCCACGCATTTTTCCCCTACAATGAGCAGTTCTTC. Protein: CASSLKAGVHAFFPYNEQFF. The variable domain in full, with the rest retrieved from reference TRBV11-2 and TRBJ2-1, is EAGVAQSPRYKIIEKRQSVAFWCNPISGHATLYWYQQILGQGPKLLIQFQNNGVVDDSQLPKDRFSAERLKGVDSTLKIQPAKLEDSAVYLCASSLKAGVHAFFPYNEQFFGPGTRLTVL.

This chain links TRBV18 with TRBJ2-1; the D gene is possibly TRBD2 (6 bases). Trimming pared 1 base from V and 4 bases from J, leaving 11 bases between. The CDR3 sequence is 15 residues long. The germline V gene encodes CDR1 KGHSH and CDR2 LQKENI. CDR3 in amino acids: CASSPRAGPYNEQFF. The CDR3 DNA reads TGTGCCAGCTCACCACGGGCGGGACCTTACAATGAGCAGTTCTTC. Drawing the rest from reference TRBV18 and TRBJ2-1, the complete variable domain is NAGVMQNPRHLVRRRGQEARLRCSPMKGHSHVYWYRQLPEEGLKFMVYLQKENIIDESGMPKERFSAEFPKEGPSILRIQQVVRGDSAAYFCASSPRAGPYNEQFFGPGTRLTVL.

This clonotype was seen more than once but under ten times. V and J are TRBV20-1 and TRBJ2-7, with D possibly TRBD1 on 5 matching bases. Germline-derived CDR1 and CDR2 are DFQATT and SNEGSKA (reference sequence). The CDR3 totals 13 residues. Trimming took off 2 bases at V and 6 bases at J, with 14 bases between the two ends. The CDR3 protein is CSARPGLRSEQYF. The CDR3 DNA sequence: TGCAGTGCTAGACCAGGGTTACGTAGCGAGCAGTACTTC.

This chain uses TRBV29-1 with TRBJ1-1; D unresolved. There are 13 residues in the CDR3. CDR1 and CDR2 from the germline V gene are SQVTM and ANQGSEA. Trimming removed 8 bases at V and 0 bases at J, with 13 bases between. The CDR3 coding sequence is TGCAGCTCGAGGCCGTTGATGAACACTGAAGCTTTCTTT. Translated: CSSRPLMNTEAFF. The whole variable domain, filled in from reference TRBV29-1 and TRBJ1-1, reads SAVISQKPSRDICQRGTSLTIQCQVDSQVTMMFWYRQQPGQSLTLIATANQGSEATYESGFVIDKFPISRPNLTFSTLTVSNMSPEDSSIYLCSSRPLMNTEAFFGQGTRLTVV.

In this sample, this clonotype turned up once. This chain connects TRBV6-5 to TRBJ1-6, with 9 bases lining up with TRBD1. Germline CDR1 reads MNHEY; CDR2 reads SVGAGI. Trimming cost V 0 bases and J 7 bases; bases outside gene matches: 10. There are 18 residues in the CDR3. The CDR3 bases are TGTGCCAGCAGTTACTCCATGGGGCCAGGGACAGGGAATTCACCCCTCCACTTT. The encoded protein is CASSYSMGPGTGNSPLHF.

This chain uses TRBV25-1 with TRBJ1-2, with D possibly TRBD1 on 5 matching bases. Trimming stripped 6 bases from V and 2 bases from J, with 13 bases between. The germline gives CDR1 MGHDK, CDR2 SYGVNS. CDR3 length: 14 amino acids. The CDR3 sequence is CASSWGWGNYGYTF. For the CDR3, the DNA is TGTGCCAGCAGCTGGGGGTGGGGGAACTATGGCTACACCTTC.

The chain links TRBV20-1 to TRBJ1-4; D remains ambiguous. V was cut by 4 bases and J by 3 bases, with 12 bases left in between. The CDR3 sequence is 14 residues long. Germline values: CDR1 DFQATT, CDR2 SNEGSKA (reference sequence). CDR3 DNA sequence: TGCAGTGCTACACCTCGGCCTGCTAATGAAAAACTGTTTTTT. It specifies CSATPRPANEKLFF.

There are many counts of this clonotype. The genes are TRBV6-5 and TRBJ2-7; maybe TRBD2 (5 bases). The CDR3 runs 13 residues. Per germline, CDR1 MNHEY and CDR2 SVGAGI. The ends were cut back, 4 bases at V and 2 bases at J, with 9 bases in the middle. The CDR3 loop reads CASSLGVTYEQYF. For the CDR3, the DNA is TGTGCCAGCAGTTTGGGAGTTACCTACGAGCAGTACTTC.

V is TRBV11-2 and J is TRBJ2-4; 9 positions agree with TRBD2. The J call may be mistaken, given a closer DNA end match to TRBJ2-5. CDR3 length equals 17 residues. CDR1 and CDR2 from the germline V gene are SGHAT and FQNNGV. This CDR3 reads CASSLVASGGFQETQYF. CDR3 in DNA: TGTGCCAGCAGCTTAGTCGCGAGCGGGGGGTTCCAAGAGACCCAGTACTTC.

On this clonotype itself: The junction departs from the called germline gene at one end, perhaps through a read error. This chain joins TRBV4-2 and TRBJ1-1; TRBD1 matches at 7 bases. This CDR3 region has 15 residues. Germline CDR1 and CDR2: LGHNA and YNFKEQ. The CDR3 loop is CAGSTHTGVNTEAFF. In DNA, the CDR3 is TGTGCCGGCAGCACCCATACAGGGGTCAACACTGAAGCTTTCTTT.

This clonotype turned up a few times. This chain uses TRBV6-6 with TRBJ2-5; 7 bases match TRBD2. V lost 5 bases, J lost 5 bases, and 8 bases stayed unmatched. Germline-derived CDR1 and CDR2 are MNHNY and SVGAGI (reference sequence). The CDR3 has 14 residues. Here the CDR3 reads CASSGHGEGETQYF. The CDR3 region has the DNA TGTGCCAGCAGTGGACACGGGGAGGGGGAGACCCAGTACTTC.

The CDR3 spells CASRPDRDDEQYF. Here the CDR3 DNA reads TGTGCCAGCAGGCCGGACAGGGATGATGAGCAGTACTTC. The chain recombines TRBV2 with TRBJ2-7; 8 nucleotides agree with TRBD1. The CDR3 runs to 13 residues. V shed 6 bases and J 7 bases; nucleotides not matched to a gene: 8. Looked up from germline, CDR1 is SNHLY and CDR2 is FYNNEI.

In nucleotides, the CDR3 is TGCAGTGCTCCCCGGGATAACTATGGCTACACCTTC. Translation: CSAPRDNYGYTF. J is TRBJ1-2 and V is TRBV20-1; no clear D. The CDR3 length is 12 residues. V shed 5 bases and J shed 1 base, with 8 bases lying between them. Per germline, CDR1 DFQATT and CDR2 SNEGSKA (reference sequence).